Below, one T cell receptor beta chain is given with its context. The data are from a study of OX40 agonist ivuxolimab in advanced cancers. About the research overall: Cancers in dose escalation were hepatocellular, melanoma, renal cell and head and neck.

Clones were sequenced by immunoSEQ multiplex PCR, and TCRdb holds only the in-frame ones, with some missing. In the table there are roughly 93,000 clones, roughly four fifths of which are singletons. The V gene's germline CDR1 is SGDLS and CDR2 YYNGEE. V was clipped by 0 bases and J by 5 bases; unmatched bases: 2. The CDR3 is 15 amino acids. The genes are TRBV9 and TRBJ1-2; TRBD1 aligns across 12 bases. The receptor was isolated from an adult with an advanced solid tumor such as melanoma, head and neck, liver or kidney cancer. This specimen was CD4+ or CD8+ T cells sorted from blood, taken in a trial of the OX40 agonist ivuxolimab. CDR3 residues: CASSVGDRGPYGYTF. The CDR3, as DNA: TGTGCCAGCAGCGTAGGGGACAGGGGGCCATATGGCTACACCTTC.